This T cell receptor (beta chain) originates from a study of neurological immune-mediated disorders (dated by TCRdb to the late 2010s). Study-level background: Among the approximately 35 multiple sclerosis patients, roughly 31 had relapsing-remitting MS and 3 had secondary progressive MS. The study compared peripheral blood TCR-beta repertoires of HTLV-I-associated myelopathy (HAM/TSP) patients, multiple sclerosis patients and healthy controls using UMI-based sequencing. Alongside PBMC samples, the set of 80 to 130 TCR-beta libraries contained longitudinal samples, technical triplicates, and paired CD4+ and CD8+ T-cell subsets that had been sorted. Of the 60 to 70 subjects in the cohort, about 14 were HAM/TSP patients, roughly 35 were multiple sclerosis patients, and roughly 20 were healthy controls.

The CDR3 has 13 amino acids, counting the end cysteine and phenylalanine. The kept DNA is CDR3 alone, 39 bases in frame from the first base. Trimming takes 1 base from V and 10 bases from J, and the germline ends sit 11 bases apart. The germline V gene sets CDR1 to MDHEN and CDR2 to SYDVKM. This clonotype has at least ten counts. This receptor's antigen is unknown. The record has no base qualities; no much larger clone is one base away. cDNA synthesis used template-switch 5'RACE with a primer carrying a 10-nucleotide random unique molecular identifier tagging each TCR transcript. Over 200 million TCR-beta sequences, covering 15-18 subjects, were produced in each sequencing run. Total RNA was extracted with the RNeasy kit. The KAPA Real-time Library Amplification kit was used to amplify TCR-beta VDJ regions with primers for the TCR constant region and the 5'RACE anchor. Sample indexes and Illumina adaptors were added in a first PCR, and a second PCR then increased library yield. After Ampure bead purification, the TCR product of roughly 650 bp was size-selected on a 2% E-gel SizeSelection system. Before pooling, library quality was assessed on a Bioanalyzer, concentration was determined with Qubit, and library quantification was performed with the Kapa Library Quantification kit. Libraries were sequenced paired-end 2 x 150 bp on an Illumina HiSeq 2500. To increase sequence diversity, 25-30% phiX was spiked into each library pool. The study's own analysis went as follows. The quality-filtered reads were processed with the UMI-based MiGEC pipeline, whose error correction step removed more than 80% of the raw TCR sequences. VDJ genes were aligned to IMGT germline references, and each clonotype was defined by a unique CDR3 amino acid sequence together with V-J genes. VDJtools evaluated clonal expansion, Shannon diversity and CDR3 relatedness (CalcPairwiseDistances, ClusterSamples); CLCbio workbench built phylogenetic trees. A clone was classed as expanded if it had 8 or more unique UMIs, a cutoff based on coefficient-of-variation modelling across technical triplicates. TCRdb handled the public reads itself, with Q25 trimming in fastp and clone calling in MiXCR, and kept productive beta chains. Each record represents a unique CDR3 protein, reported with the most common genes and DNA among its rows. TCRdb, not the original authors, processed these V and J calls. Across this sample there are about 60,000 distinct CDR3 sequences, with about 3.7% seen only once. The ten largest make up 6% to 8% of the sample.

What the authors observed across the whole study: No identical CDR3 amino acid sequences were shared among expanded clones across subjects, suggesting private TCR-beta repertoires in all groups. Repertoires from 18 of 34 MS patients were grouped by phylogenetic analysis into a cluster of related CDR3 sequences, suggesting a possible repertoire-level signature. No association of the MS cluster with clinical or MRI features was observed, and the need for larger cohorts was stated by the authors. TCR clonal expansion was greatest in HAM/TSP patients and smallest in MS patients, who ranked below even healthy controls.

Unsorted PBMC libraries were generated from 2 million PBMCs stored in RNAlater at -80 °C until RNA extraction. The multiple sclerosis patients were enrolled in a US clinical protocol that evaluated disease progression with magnetic resonance imaging. Peripheral blood underwent Ficoll-Hypaque density gradient centrifugation to isolate PBMCs, which were then cryopreserved in liquid nitrogen. The sequence was collected from a woman aged 55 to 70 with multiple sclerosis. The chain links TRBV28 with TRBJ2-1; no D gene can be assigned with confidence. The material sequenced was PBMCs. The CDR3 protein sequence reads: CASSLYRAPEQFF. The DNA is TGTGCCAGCAGTTTATACCGGGCCCCAGAGCAGTTCTTC. Full variable domain (CDR3 extended with the reference TRBV28 and TRBJ2-1 proteins): DVKVTQSSRYLVKRTGEKVFLECVQDMDHENMFWYRQDPGLGLRLIYFSYDVKMKEKGDIPEGYSVSREKKERFSLILESASTNQTSMYLCASSLYRAPEQFFGPGTRLTVL.